What follows describes a single T cell receptor (beta chain). Its antigen is undetermined. Sample treatment: oral pan-JAK inhibitor, 5-10 mg twice daily. Alopecia areata patients provided lesional scalp punch biopsies and peripheral blood. PBMC-derived CD4+ and CD8+ T cells were sorted. This entry belongs to a study of CD8+ T cells in alopecia areata. Looking at the study overall: Percent of scalp involved defined treated patients' severity scores. Study outcomes and limitations: Scalp clonality and expanded CD8+ clones among the top 100 were significantly decreased by tofacitinib.

The authors extracted RNA and reverse transcribed it into cDNA as the sequencing template. Sequenced by immunoSEQ multiplex PCR; TCRdb stores in-frame clones only, minus some. Among about 210,000 clones listed, about 58% were seen once. Germline-derived CDR1 and CDR2 are SGDLS and YYNGEE. The CDR3 sequence is 13 residues long. V was clipped by 0 bases and J by 4 bases, with 5 bases between them. This receptor was obtained from a human donor with alopecia areata. The sample here was CD4+ T cells sorted from blood, taken at week 4, from a patient treated with tofacitinib. The chain carries TRBV9 and TRBJ2-1; no clear D gene. CDR3 in amino acids: CASSVARYNEQFF. CDR3 coding DNA: TGTGCCAGCAGCGTAGCTCGGTACAATGAGCAGTTCTTC.